What follows are 31 T cell receptor beta chains derived from one specimen sequenced in a study of cytomegalovirus exposure and HLA in healthy donors. The PCR made use of 60 Vbeta and 13 Jbeta primers. Sequencing was performed with immunoSEQ multiplex PCR; in TCRdb, only in-frame clones are kept and a portion is missing. Of 95,000 to 150,000 clones in the sample, about 80% were seen once. Sequences were obtained from PBMCs. The receptors were sampled from a female donor in good health and CMV-seropositive.

The V and J genes are TRBV6-6 and TRBJ1-6; 8 bases line up with TRBD1. V lost 0 bases, J lost 10 bases, and 8 bases stayed unmatched. This CDR3 has 16 residues. The germline V gene encodes CDR1 MNHNY and CDR2 SVGAGI (reference sequence). CDR3 nucleotides: TGTGCCAGCAGTTACTCGATACAGGGGGGAGAGTCACCCCTCCACTTT. Protein: CASSYSIQGGESPLHF.

This clone has just a few counts. V and J are TRBV5-6 and TRBJ2-3; 9 bases agree with TRBD1. The junction had 8 bases not matched to a gene; V was cut back by 9 bases and J by 6 bases. CDR3 size: 13 residues. From germline, CDR1 is SGHDT and CDR2 YYEEEE. The chain's CDR3 is CATGQGRRDTQYF. The CDR3 nucleotides read TGTGCCACGGGACAGGGAAGAAGGGATACGCAGTATTTT.

This clone was recorded once. This rearrangement joins TRBV19 to TRBJ2-4, with TRBD2 as a possible D gene (6 bases). This CDR3 region has 15 residues. V gave up 3 bases and J gave up 1 base, with 10 bases separating them. From germline, CDR1 is LNHDA and CDR2 SQIVND (reference sequence). The CDR3 DNA follows: TGTGCCAGTAGTATCGGAGGGTTGGCCAAAAACATTCAGTACTTC. The encoded protein is CASSIGGLAKNIQYF.

This rearrangement joins TRBV4-2 to TRBJ1-6, with a tentative D call TRBD1 (6 bases). Germline CDR1 reads LGHNA; CDR2 reads YNFKEQ. This CDR3 contains 17 residues. Between the trimmed V and J ends, which lost 3 bases and 2 bases, there was a span of 14 bases. For the CDR3, the DNA is TGTGCCAGCAGCCAGTCCGGGGGGGGCGCCTATAATTCACCCCTCCACTTT. This sequence encodes CASSQSGGGAYNSPLHF.

The chain combines TRBV13 with TRBJ2-7, with 9 nucleotides matching TRBD1. The J segment lost 5 bases and the V segment lost 3 bases, leaving 5 bases of the junction unmatched. Per the germline V gene, CDR1 is PRHDT and CDR2 is FYEKMQ (reference sequence). This CDR3 is built from 14 residues. This CDR3 is CASSLGDRAHEQYF. CDR3 in DNA: TGTGCCAGCAGCTTGGGGGACAGGGCCCACGAGCAGTACTTC.

The rearrangement joins TRBV2 to TRBJ1-1, with a weak D call TRBD1 (6 bases). The CDR3 runs to 15 residues. Germline-derived CDR1 and CDR2 are SNHLY and FYNNEI. Trimming stripped 8 bases from V and 0 bases from J, with 16 bases between. Here the CDR3 DNA reads TGTGCCAGCTGCAGGGAGGGGGACATGAACACTGAAGCTTTCTTT. It specifies CASCREGDMNTEAFF. The full variable domain, its missing parts supplied by reference TRBV2 and TRBJ1-1, is EPEVTQTPSHQVTQMGQEVILRCVPISNHLYFYWYRQILGQKVEFLVSFYNNEISEKSEIFDDQFSVERPDGSNFTLKIRSTKLEDSAMYFCASCREGDMNTEAFFGQGTRLTVV.

This clone has a single count. The rearrangement joins TRBV11-1 to TRBJ2-3; D is perhaps TRBD2 (6 bases). Looked up from germline, CDR1 is SGHAT and CDR2 is FQDESV (reference sequence). The CDR3 runs to 14 residues. Trimming took 5 bases from V and 2 from J, leaving 11 bases between them. In nucleotides, the CDR3 is TGTGCCAGCAGCCCCGCGGGGCCCACAGATACGCAGTATTTT. Its translation is CASSPAGPTDTQYF.

Here the CDR3 DNA reads TGTGCCAGCAGCTTGGCCCCAGGGGGCACAGATACGCAGTATTTT. Translating it yields CASSLAPGGTDTQYF. J is TRBJ2-3 and V is TRBV5-5, with D perhaps matching TRBD1 (6 bases). Germline values: CDR1 SGHKS, CDR2 YYEKEE (reference sequence). V was trimmed by 0 bases and J by 1 base, leaving 9 bases between them. CDR3 length: 15 amino acids.

V gene TRBV4-2 combines with J gene TRBJ2-1, with D tentatively TRBD2 (6 bases). Germline lookup yields CDR1 LGHNA and CDR2 YNFKEQ. Trimming cost V 7 bases and J 0 bases, with 10 bases left between them. The CDR3 totals 14 residues. This CDR3 is CASKGTGSYNEQFF. The CDR3 DNA follows: TGTGCCAGCAAGGGGACTGGCTCCTACAATGAGCAGTTCTTC.

The gene calls are TRBV9 and TRBJ1-2, with 10 bases that match TRBD1. V gave up 1 base and J gave up 5 bases; unmatched junction bases: 17. Per germline, CDR1 SGDLS and CDR2 YYNGEE. The CDR3 has 19 amino acids. This chain's CDR3 is CASSVSPLPPGQGSYGYTF. CDR3 in DNA: TGTGCCAGCAGCGTAAGTCCCCTCCCCCCGGGACAGGGGTCTTATGGCTACACCTTC. Complete variable domain (other parts from reference TRBV9 and TRBJ1-2): DSGVTQTPKHLITATGQRVTLRCSPRSGDLSVYWYQQSLDQGLQFLIQYYNGEERAKGNILERFSAQQFPDLHSELNLSSLELGDSALYFCASSVSPLPPGQGSYGYTFGSGTRLTVV.

This clone was detected a few times. This sequence joins TRBV4-3 and TRBJ2-7; tentative D call: TRBD2 (6 bases). V was clipped by 3 bases and J by 7 bases, with 13 bases between them. Germline assignment: CDR1 LGHNA and CDR2 YSLEER. The CDR3 contains 13 residues. Written as DNA, the CDR3 is TGCGCCAGCAGCCATTCCCTAGGGAGGGAGCAGTACTTC. As protein: CASSHSLGREQYF.

This chain joins TRBV7-8 and TRBJ1-6, with D maybe TRBD1 (6 bases). The CDR3 loop spans 17 amino acids. Germline CDR1 and CDR2: SGHVS and FQNEAQ. V lost 5 bases, J lost 7 bases, and 21 bases lay in between. CDR3 sequence (DNA): TGTGCCAGCAGCCAGATCAGGAGAGGGGGAGGGAATTCACCCCTCCACTTT. It specifies CASSQIRRGGGNSPLHF.

The rearrangement links TRBV5-1 to TRBJ2-2; the D gene is possibly TRBD1 (6 bases). This CDR3 is 16 amino acids long. Looked up from germline, CDR1 is SGHRS and CDR2 is YFSETQ. V lost 4 bases, J lost 5 bases, and 18 bases lay in between. The CDR3: CASSPTGSASTGELFF. CDR3 bases: TGCGCCAGCAGCCCTACAGGGTCCGCGTCGACCGGGGAGCTGTTTTTT. Supplemented by reference TRBV5-1 and TRBJ2-2, the full variable domain reads KAGVTQTPRYLIKTRGQQVTLSCSPISGHRSVSWYQQTPGQGLQFLFEYFSETQRNKGNFPGRFSGRQFSNSRSEMNVSTLELGDSALYLCASSPTGSASTGELFFGEGSRLTVL.

This clone was seen repeatedly, ten times or more. The rearrangement links TRBV13 to TRBJ1-1; D uncertain. The CDR3 consists of 14 residues. Germline CDR1 is PRHDT and CDR2 is FYEKMQ (reference sequence). V shed 3 bases and J shed 3 bases, with 11 bases lying between them. Here the CDR3 DNA reads TGTGCCAGCAGCTTGGGGAGTTCGGACACTGAAGCTTTCTTT. Its protein is CASSLGSSDTEAFF.

The chain couples TRBV2 to TRBJ1-2; possibly TRBD1 for D (6 bases). V was trimmed by 5 bases and J by 6 bases, leaving 10 bases between them. There are 12 residues in the CDR3. CDR1 SNHLY and CDR2 FYNNEI come from the germline V gene. CDR3 loop: CASSQGSNGYTF. CDR3 DNA: TGTGCCAGCAGTCAGGGGTCAAATGGCTACACCTTC.

This chain links TRBV6-6 with TRBJ2-1, with 8 bases that match TRBD1. Germline lookup yields CDR1 MNHNY and CDR2 SVGAGI (reference sequence). The CDR3 is 14 residues long. J gave up 5 bases and V 4 bases, and 4 bases lay outside the gene matches. DNA for the CDR3: TGTGCCAGCAGTTTCAGACAGGGGAACAATGAGCAGTTCTTC. Translating gives CASSFRQGNNEQFF.

The chain couples TRBV28 to TRBJ1-2; TRBD1 matches at 7 bases. The CDR3 consists of 13 residues. V lost 3 bases, J lost 7 bases, and 5 bases stayed unmatched. Looked up from germline, CDR1 is MDHEN and CDR2 is SYDVKM. The CDR3 spells CASSLNTGVGYTF. The CDR3 DNA sequence: TGTGCCAGCAGTTTGAACACAGGGGTTGGCTACACCTTC.

V gene TRBV11-2 combines with J gene TRBJ2-5; D call uncertain. The CDR3 is made up of 12 amino acids. Germline V CDR1 and CDR2: SGHAT, FQNNGV. V dropped 5 bases and J dropped 4 bases, with 8 bases sitting between them. DNA of the CDR3: TGTGCCAGCAGCCACCGGGTAGAGACCCAGTACTTC. Translation gives CASSHRVETQYF.

The chain joins TRBV5-1 to TRBJ1-6; 7 nucleotides match TRBD1. The length of the CDR3 is 17 residues. With 0 bases clipped from V and 6 bases from J, the junction kept 9 bases outside the gene matches. Germline V gives CDR1 SGHRS, CDR2 YFSETQ. CDR3 amino acids: CASSLVATGQSNSPLHF. For the CDR3, the DNA is TGCGCCAGCAGCTTGGTCGCGACAGGGCAAAGTAATTCACCCCTCCACTTT. The full variable domain, completed using reference TRBV5-1 and TRBJ1-6, is KAGVTQTPRYLIKTRGQQVTLSCSPISGHRSVSWYQQTPGQGLQFLFEYFSETQRNKGNFPGRFSGRQFSNSRSEMNVSTLELGDSALYLCASSLVATGQSNSPLHFGNGTRLTVT.

This rearrangement joins TRBV4-2 to TRBJ2-7, with 9 bases fitting TRBD1. This CDR3 contains 17 residues. The ends lost 1 base at V and 2 bases at J; junction bases unmatched: 9. From germline, CDR1 is LGHNA and CDR2 YNFKEQ. The CDR3 loop reads CASSQGTHRGPPYEQYF. Here the CDR3 DNA reads TGTGCCAGCAGCCAAGGAACGCACAGGGGGCCCCCCTACGAGCAGTACTTC.

The V call is TRBV5-4, the J call TRBJ2-2; 12 positions match TRBD2. CDR1 is SGHNT, CDR2 YYREEE, per germline (reference sequence). This CDR3 is built from 16 residues. Germline trimming cut 4 bases from V and 6 bases from J; bases unmatched to any gene: 7. The CDR3 nucleotides are TGTGCCAGCAGCCCGTCCCCTAGCGGGGGGGCCGGGGAGCTGTTTTTT. This codes for CASSPSPSGGAGELFF.

A single count supports this clone. This chain uses TRBV11-2 with TRBJ2-2; maybe TRBD1 (5 bases). CDR3 length: 14 amino acids. The germline V gene encodes CDR1 SGHAT and CDR2 FQNNGV. The V end was cut by 5 bases, the J end by 4 bases, with 11 bases between. CDR3 region: CASSATVITGELFF. CDR3 sequence (DNA): TGTGCCAGCAGCGCGACAGTAATCACCGGGGAGCTGTTTTTT.

The chain uses TRBV5-1 and TRBJ1-2; 7 nucleotides agree with TRBD1. The CDR3 has 13 amino acids. With 3 bases clipped from V and 2 bases from J, the junction kept 1 base outside the gene matches. CDR1 is SGHRS and CDR2 is YFSETQ in the germline V gene. This CDR3 reads CASSWGQNYGYTF. The CDR3 DNA follows: TGCGCCAGCAGCTGGGGACAGAACTATGGCTACACCTTC.

The chain combines TRBV30 with TRBJ2-1, with a possible D match to TRBD1 (5 bases). CDR3 length equals 13 residues. Germline V gene sequence: CDR1 GTSNPN, CDR2 SVGIG (reference sequence). V lost 5 bases to trimming and J lost 2 bases, with 10 bases between them. The CDR3 reads CAWGVGAYNEQFF. CDR3 DNA sequence: TGTGCCTGGGGAGTAGGGGCCTACAATGAGCAGTTCTTC.

This chain joins TRBV6-5 and TRBJ1-1, with TRBD1 matching 9 bases. V lost 6 bases, J lost 3 bases, and 8 bases stayed unmatched. This CDR3 is 15 amino acids long. Germline V gene sequence: CDR1 MNHEY, CDR2 SVGAGI. For the CDR3, the DNA is TGTGCCAGCAGAATCCCGGGACAGGGCTACACTGAAGCTTTCTTT. Its protein product is CASRIPGQGYTEAFF.

This clone was recorded a few times. This sequence joins TRBV5-1 and TRBJ2-7, with 9 bases lining up with TRBD1. Germline V gives CDR1 SGHRS, CDR2 YFSETQ. With 4 bases clipped from V and 2 bases from J, the junction kept 4 bases outside the gene matches. The CDR3 is 14 amino acids. CDR3 protein: CASSLRTGAYEQYF. The DNA for the CDR3 is TGCGCCAGCAGCCTAAGGACAGGGGCCTACGAGCAGTACTTC.

This clone came up once. V and J are TRBV5-4 and TRBJ2-7; D might be TRBD1 (6 bases). CDR1 is SGHNT, CDR2 YYREEE, per germline (reference sequence). The CDR3 length is 14 residues. V lost 4 bases, J lost 5 bases, and 16 bases lay in between. The CDR3 reads CASSQQGAGNEQYF. Written as DNA, the CDR3 is TGTGCCAGCAGCCAACAGGGAGCCGGGAACGAGCAGTACTTC.

The chain carries TRBV6-1 and TRBJ2-1, with TRBD2 identical over 9 bases. Germline CDR1 and CDR2: MNHNS and SASEGT. V shed 2 bases, J shed 7 bases, and the junction held 12 bases outside the gene matches. The length of the CDR3 is 17 residues. This CDR3 reads CASSEPGLRGGMNEQFF. CDR3 nucleotide sequence: TGTGCCAGCAGTGAACCGGGACTGCGGGGGGGCATGAATGAGCAGTTCTTC.

This clone was counted a single time. The J gene is TRBJ1-3, the V gene TRBV5-1; no definite D call. The ends were cut back, 2 bases at V and 4 bases at J, with 16 bases in the middle. From germline, CDR1 is SGHRS and CDR2 YFSETQ. There are 16 residues in the CDR3. The CDR3 reads CASSFYSQIGGNTIYF. In nucleotides, the CDR3 is TGCGCCAGCAGCTTTTACAGTCAGATCGGCGGAAACACCATATATTTT.

J is TRBJ1-1 and V is TRBV2; D is possibly TRBD1 (5 bases). Trimming removed 7 bases at V and 0 bases at J, with 12 bases between. Germline V gene sequence: CDR1 SNHLY, CDR2 FYNNEI. The length of the CDR3 is 14 residues. CDR3 region: CASTRDYMNTEAFF. DNA of the CDR3: TGTGCCAGCACACGGGACTACATGAACACTGAAGCTTTCTTT.

V is TRBV5-1 and J is TRBJ2-7, with TRBD2 as a possible D gene (7 bases). V was clipped by 3 bases and J by 1 base, with 14 bases between them. The CDR3 is made up of 15 amino acids. In germline, CDR1 is SGHRS, CDR2 YFSETQ. Here the CDR3 DNA reads TGCGCCAGCAGCTCCGGCGGGGGCGATTCCTACGAGCAGTACTTC. It codes for CASSSGGGDSYEQYF.